This entry lists 22 T cell receptor beta chains sequenced from one sample in a study of shared clonotypes between healthy human individuals. Clones were sequenced by immunoSEQ multiplex PCR, and TCRdb holds only the in-frame ones, with some missing. The data contain 980,000 or so clones, over 75% of them singletons. Sequenced sample: memory CD4+ T cells sorted from blood. Documented subset: CD45RA-negative fraction. The receptor set was obtained from a man younger than 35 in good health.

This chain uses TRBV11-2 with TRBJ2-5, with D possibly being TRBD2 (5 bases). The V and J ends lost 1 base and 5 bases respectively, with 17 bases between them. In germline, CDR1 is SGHAT, CDR2 FQNNGV. CDR3 length equals 16 residues. CDR3 sequence: CASSLGQTGKGETQYF. Written as DNA, the CDR3 is TGTGCCAGCAGCTTAGGGCAGACGGGAAAAGGGGAGACCCAGTACTTC.

This chain connects TRBV19 to TRBJ1-1; D may be TRBD1 (5 bases). In germline, CDR1 is LNHDA, CDR2 SQIVND (reference sequence). Trimming shortened V by 5 bases and J by 1 base, and 14 bases separated the two germline ends. The CDR3 has 15 residues. The CDR3 is CASSETGTANTEAFF. The CDR3 DNA is TGTGCCAGTAGTGAGACCGGGACGGCGAACACTGAAGCTTTCTTT.

The chain has TRBV10-3 and TRBJ2-5, with a tentative D call TRBD1 (6 bases). The germline V and J ends were trimmed by 3 bases and 1 base, with 15 bases remaining between them. This CDR3 region has 16 residues. From germline, CDR1 is ENHRY and CDR2 SYGVKD. The CDR3 reads CAISERRAGVQETQYF. CDR3 sequence (DNA): TGTGCCATCAGTGAAAGGCGTGCAGGGGTCCAAGAGACCCAGTACTTC.

Worth noting for this clone: This probably arose from a read error, given a far larger clone one base away. The chain combines TRBV5-4 with TRBJ1-2; 9 positions match TRBD1. V gave up 3 bases and J gave up 4 bases; unmatched junction bases: 1. In germline, CDR1 is SGHNT, CDR2 YYREEE (reference sequence). The CDR3 spans 13 residues. The CDR3 here is CASSSGQGYGYTF. The DNA of the CDR3 is TGTGCCAGCAGCTCGGGACAGGGCTATGGCTACACCTTC.

This chain links TRBV25-1 with TRBJ2-3, with D possibly matching TRBD1 (5 bases). The V gene's germline CDR1 is MGHDK and CDR2 SYGVNS. CDR3 length: 14 amino acids. V was trimmed by 2 bases and J by 8 bases, leaving 14 bases between them. The CDR3 DNA sequence: TGTGCCAGCAGTGAAGACAGTGAGATCGGTACGCAGTATTTT. Its protein is CASSEDSEIGTQYF.

This sequence joins TRBV11-2 and TRBJ1-1; 9 bases are a match to TRBD1. J was trimmed by 4 bases and V by 5 bases; bases with no gene match: 8. This CDR3 is built from 15 residues. Germline V gives CDR1 SGHAT, CDR2 FQNNGV. The CDR3 reads CASSPRTGAVTEAFF. CDR3 sequence (DNA): TGTGCCAGCAGCCCCCGGACAGGGGCGGTCACTGAAGCTTTCTTT.

The chain is built from TRBV2 and TRBJ1-1; D call uncertain. The CDR3 is 16 amino acids. V was cut by 6 bases and J by 1 base, with 18 bases left in between. Per germline, CDR1 SNHLY and CDR2 FYNNEI. The CDR3 DNA is TGTGCCAGCAGAGAGAACGGTATAGGCTCGAACACTGAAGCTTTCTTT. Its protein is CASRENGIGSNTEAFF.

V is TRBV27 and J is TRBJ1-2; 9 positions agree with TRBD1. CDR3 length: 15 residues. Per germline, CDR1 MNHEY and CDR2 SMNVEV (reference sequence). V was clipped by 7 bases and J by 5 bases; unmatched bases: 11. The CDR3 reads CASKVNSGTGYGYTF. The CDR3 DNA sequence: TGTGCCAGCAAAGTCAATTCCGGGACAGGGTATGGCTACACCTTC.

The rearrangement joins TRBV5-1 to TRBJ2-6; D gene uncertain. The V gene's germline CDR1 is SGHRS and CDR2 YFSETQ. With 4 bases removed from V and 2 bases from J, the gap between germline ends came to 10 bases. The CDR3 totals 15 residues. The DNA for the CDR3 is TGCGCCAGCAGCATTGGGGTCACTGGGGCCAACGTCCTGACTTTC. Amino acids: CASSIGVTGANVLTF.

Concerning this clone: It differs at one base from a far larger clone, so likely a read error. Other DNA sequences in this specimen translate into the identical CDR3. The chain joins TRBV7-2 to TRBJ1-1, with D perhaps TRBD1 (6 bases). CDR3 size: 13 residues. Trimming stripped 3 bases from V and 1 base from J, with 6 bases between. CDR1 is SGHTA, CDR2 FQGNSA, per germline. Written as DNA, the CDR3 is TGTGCCAGCAGCTTGGACAGGAACACTGAAGCTTTCTTT. Protein sequence: CASSLDRNTEAFF.

The chain is built from TRBV10-3 and TRBJ2-6, with D uncertain. The CDR3 is 15 amino acids. Trimming removed 3 bases from V and 1 base from J, with 7 bases in between. Germline V gene sequence: CDR1 ENHRY, CDR2 SYGVKD. CDR3 region: CAISDSQSGANVLTF. CDR3 sequence (DNA): TGTGCCATCAGTGACAGCCAATCTGGGGCCAACGTCCTGACTTTC.

This chain joins TRBV28 and TRBJ1-6; unclear D gene. The CDR3 extends over 16 amino acids. V was clipped by 8 bases and J by 0 bases, with 14 bases between them. The germline V gene has CDR1 MDHEN and CDR2 SYDVKM. In nucleotides, the CDR3 is TGTGCCAGCGTCGAAGCTGGGAGCTCCTATAATTCACCCCTCCACTTT. This codes for CASVEAGSSYNSPLHF.

CDR3 residues: CASSTAGNYGYTF. In DNA, the CDR3 is TGTGCCAGCAGTACGGCAGGGAACTATGGCTACACCTTC. The rearrangement uses TRBV6-5 and TRBJ1-2; weak D call: TRBD1 (5 bases). Germline assignment: CDR1 MNHEY and CDR2 SVGAGI. Trimming removed 5 bases at V and 2 bases at J, with 9 bases between. There are 13 residues in the CDR3.

The table lists this clone with a count of one. The chain employs TRBV6-4 and TRBJ1-1, with D possibly being TRBD1 (5 bases). The CDR3 runs to 14 residues. The ends were cut back, 2 bases at V and 4 bases at J, with 11 bases in the middle. Germline CDR1 MRHNA, CDR2 SNTAGT. CDR3 sequence reads: CASSDGTGSTEAFF. In DNA, the CDR3 is TGTGCCAGCAGTGACGGAACAGGCTCCACTGAAGCTTTCTTT.

The genes are TRBV7-2 and TRBJ2-1, with 9 bases lining up with TRBD2. Germline V gives CDR1 SGHTA, CDR2 FQGNSA. The ends lost 6 bases at V and 2 bases at J; junction bases unmatched: 8. The CDR3 consists of 16 residues. CDR3 sequence: CASSFRTSATYNEQFF. DNA for the CDR3: TGTGCCAGCAGTTTTAGGACTAGCGCTACCTACAATGAGCAGTTCTTC.

This clone was found a few times. V and J are TRBV9 and TRBJ2-2; 7 bases match TRBD1. The V and J ends lost 2 bases and 5 bases, in that order; junction bases with no gene match: 12. There are 17 residues in the CDR3. Germline CDR1 SGDLS, CDR2 YYNGEE. The CDR3 nucleotides read TGTGCCAGCAGCGTCCGAGAAGGGGGCAGCGTAACCGGGGAGCTGTTTTTT. This encodes CASSVREGGSVTGELFF.

The V gene is TRBV2, the J gene TRBJ1-4; TRBD1 might be the D (5 bases). The CDR3 is 15 residues long. Trimming took off 4 bases at V and 7 bases at J, with 16 bases between the two ends. Germline lookup yields CDR1 SNHLY and CDR2 FYNNEI. CDR3 protein: CASSVGGRESEKLFF. The CDR3 DNA follows: TGTGCCAGCAGTGTTGGGGGAAGGGAAAGTGAAAAACTGTTTTTT.

The J gene is TRBJ2-5, the V gene TRBV7-2, with D unresolved. V was pared by 0 bases and J by 5 bases, with 13 bases between. The CDR3 sequence is 15 residues long. CDR1 is SGHTA, CDR2 FQGNSA, per germline. As DNA, the CDR3 is TGTGCCAGCAGCTTAGCGCCTCTACCGACGGAGACCCAGTACTTC. It translates to CASSLAPLPTETQYF.

The genes are TRBV30 and TRBJ2-1; perhaps TRBD2 as D (5 bases). The CDR3 is 19 residues long. V was cut by 3 bases and J by 2 bases, with 26 bases left in between. Germline V lookup: CDR1 GTSNPN, CDR2 SVGIG (reference sequence). As DNA, the CDR3 is TGTGCCTGGAGGTTTACCCTCCCCCTCAGAGGGAGCACCTACAATGAGCAGTTCTTC. Residues: CAWRFTLPLRGSTYNEQFF.

With regard to this clone: Other nucleotide sequences in the sample specify the same CDR3. This chain joins TRBV5-1 and TRBJ1-2; D is perhaps TRBD1 (6 bases). V lost 0 bases and J 6 bases, leaving 9 bases between the germline ends. CDR3 length equals 13 residues. Germline values: CDR1 SGHRS, CDR2 YFSETQ. CDR3 protein: CASSLGQGNGYTF. CDR3 bases: TGCGCCAGCAGCTTGGGGCAGGGGAATGGCTACACCTTC.

This chain links TRBV5-1 with TRBJ1-6; 9 bases fit TRBD1. CDR1 and CDR2 from the germline V gene are SGHRS and YFSETQ. J was trimmed by 10 bases and V by 4 bases; bases with no gene match: 9. This CDR3 spans 15 amino acids. The CDR3 DNA reads as TGCGCCAGCAGCCTAGGGACAGGGCCACACTCACCCCTCCACTTT. It codes for CASSLGTGPHSPLHF.

The V gene is TRBV23-1, the J gene TRBJ2-1; D may be TRBD2 (6 bases). TRBV23-1 is an ORF; its function is uncertain. The CDR3 loop spans 16 amino acids. V gave up 1 base and J gave up 3 bases, with 13 bases separating them. CDR3 sequence: CASSQYLARHYNEQFF. For the CDR3, the DNA is TGCGCCAGCAGTCAATATCTAGCGAGACACTACAATGAGCAGTTCTTC.